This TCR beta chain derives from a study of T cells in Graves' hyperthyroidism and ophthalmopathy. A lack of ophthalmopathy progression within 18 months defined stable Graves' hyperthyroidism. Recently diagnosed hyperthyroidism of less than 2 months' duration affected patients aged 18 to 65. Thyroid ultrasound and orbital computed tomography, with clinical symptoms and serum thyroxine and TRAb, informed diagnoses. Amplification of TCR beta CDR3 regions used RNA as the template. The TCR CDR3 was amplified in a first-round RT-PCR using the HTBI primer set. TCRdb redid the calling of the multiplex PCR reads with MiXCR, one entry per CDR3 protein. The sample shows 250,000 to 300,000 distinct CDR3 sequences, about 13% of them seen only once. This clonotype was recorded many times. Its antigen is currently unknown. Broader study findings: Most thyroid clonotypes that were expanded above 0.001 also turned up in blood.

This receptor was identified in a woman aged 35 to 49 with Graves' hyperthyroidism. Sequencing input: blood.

This CDR3 reads CASSTGQGRNQPQHF. The CDR3 region has the DNA TGTGCCAGCAGCACGGGACAGGGCCGCAATCAGCCCCAGCATTTT. The chain combines TRBV28 with TRBJ1-5; 9 nucleotides match TRBD1. The V and J ends lost 6 bases and 2 bases, in that order; junction bases with no gene match: 5. Germline V gene lookup returns CDR1 MDHEN and CDR2 SYDVKM. This CDR3 spans 15 amino acids.